One sample yielded the 29 T cell receptor beta chains listed below, sequenced in a study of cytotoxic CD8 clonotypes in ibrutinib-treated CLL. Produced via immunoSEQ multiplex PCR; TCRdb's table is partial and in-frame only. The sample comprises some 200,000 clones, approximately 70% of which are singletons, and roughly 5.9% rests with the top ten. This specimen was PBMCs, taken after 12 months of ibrutinib treatment. Receptors were obtained from a human donor with chronic lymphocytic leukemia.

CDR3 in DNA: TGTGCCTGGAGTACGGACAGGGTGAATTCACCCCTCCACTTT. Protein sequence: CAWSTDRVNSPLHF. This sequence joins TRBV30 and TRBJ1-6, with TRBD1 matching 8 bases. CDR3 length: 14 amino acids. Germline V gene sequence: CDR1 GTSNPN, CDR2 SVGIG (reference sequence). V shed 2 bases and J 7 bases; nucleotides not matched to a gene: 4.

The J gene is TRBJ2-7, the V gene TRBV29-1, with D maybe TRBD2 (5 bases). Trimming pared 2 bases from V and 10 bases from J, leaving 18 bases between. CDR3 length: 13 amino acids. Looked up from germline, CDR1 is SQVTM and CDR2 is ANQGSEA. CDR3 nucleotide sequence: TGCAGCGTTGAATCCCCAGGCCGGACTCTCCAGTACTTC. The encoded protein is CSVESPGRTLQYF.

The genes are TRBV6-5 and TRBJ2-3, with D tentatively TRBD2 (6 bases). Trimming cost V 2 bases and J 6 bases, with 9 bases left between them. Germline V gives CDR1 MNHEY, CDR2 SVGAGI. This CDR3 is built from 13 residues. CDR3 DNA sequence: TGTGCCAGCAGTTACGCAGGGAGGGATACGCAGTATTTT. It encodes CASSYAGRDTQYF.

This chain uses TRBV15 with TRBJ1-4; D call uncertain. In germline, CDR1 is LNHNV, CDR2 YYDKDF (reference sequence). The CDR3 has 13 residues. Trimming pared 3 bases from V and 8 bases from J, leaving 10 bases between. The CDR3 DNA reads as TGTGCCACCAGCAGGGATTATTGGGAAAAACTGTTTTTT. Its translation is CATSRDYWEKLFF.

The V gene is TRBV7-9, the J gene TRBJ2-7, with 8 bases that match TRBD1. CDR1 SEHNR and CDR2 FQNEAQ come from the germline V gene (reference sequence). V trimming: 5 bases; J trimming: 4 bases; junction bases outside the gene matches: 13. This CDR3 region has 16 residues. The CDR3 DNA follows: TGTGCCAGCAGCAGATTTGGACAGGGAAGGACATACGAGCAGTACTTC. Its protein is CASSRFGQGRTYEQYF.

The chain recombines TRBV19 with TRBJ2-2; the D gene could be TRBD1 or TRBD2 (5 bases each). There are 14 residues in the CDR3. Trimming took 3 bases from V and 4 from J, leaving 9 bases between them. Germline V gene sequence: CDR1 LNHDA, CDR2 SQIVND (reference sequence). DNA of the CDR3: TGTGCCAGTAGTATGGGGGTCGGCACCGGGGAGCTGTTTTTT. The encoded protein is CASSMGVGTGELFF.

The chain has TRBV10-3 and TRBJ2-7, with 11 bases lining up with TRBD1. V lost 6 bases and J lost 2; bases outside the gene matches: 3. Per germline, CDR1 ENHRY and CDR2 SYGVKD. The CDR3 has 14 residues. Here the CDR3 reads CAISSGQGAYEQYF. In DNA, the CDR3 is TGTGCCATCAGCTCGGGACAGGGGGCCTACGAGCAGTACTTC.

The rearrangement links TRBV6-5 to TRBJ2-1; TRBD1 is a possible D gene (5 bases). CDR1 is MNHEY and CDR2 is SVGAGI in the germline V gene. This CDR3 has 12 residues. Trimming took off 6 bases at V and 9 bases at J, with 12 bases between the two ends. The DNA of the CDR3 is TGTGCCAGCAGACGGACACCGGGTGAGCAGTTCTTC. This sequence encodes CASRRTPGEQFF.

This rearrangement joins TRBV27 to TRBJ1-4; the match to TRBD1 covers 8 bases. Germline V CDR1 and CDR2: MNHEY, SMNVEV (reference sequence). Germline trimming cut 4 bases from V and 5 bases from J; bases unmatched to any gene: 3. The length of the CDR3 is 14 residues. The CDR3 DNA is TGTGCCAGCAGTTCCAGGGGGCTCAATGAAAAACTGTTTTTT. Residues: CASSSRGLNEKLFF.

The genes are TRBV5-1 and TRBJ2-7, with TRBD2 as a possible D gene (6 bases). The V and J ends lost 4 bases and 5 bases respectively, with 16 bases between them. CDR1 is SGHRS and CDR2 is YFSETQ in the germline V gene. This CDR3 contains 14 residues. The chain's CDR3 is CASSPLVTSNEQYF. CDR3 DNA: TGCGCCAGCAGCCCGCTGGTGACTAGTAACGAGCAGTACTTC.

V gene TRBV27 combines with J gene TRBJ1-5, with D tentatively TRBD1 (5 bases). This CDR3 has 13 residues. Between the trimmed V and J ends, which lost 0 bases and 5 bases, there was a span of 5 bases. The germline CDR1 and CDR2 sequences are MNHEY and SMNVEV (reference sequence). The CDR3 is CASSLSGDQPQHF. The CDR3 region has the DNA TGTGCCAGCAGTTTATCGGGGGATCAGCCCCAGCATTTT.

This chain joins TRBV5-1 and TRBJ2-7; tentatively, D is TRBD1 or TRBD2 (5 bases each). Germline V CDR1 and CDR2: SGHRS, YFSETQ. Trimming removed 4 bases at V and 10 bases at J, with 12 bases between. This CDR3 spans 11 amino acids. This CDR3 is CASSLGDRQYF. The CDR3 coding sequence is TGCGCCAGCAGCCTGGGGGACCGTCAGTACTTC.

The V call is TRBV23-1, the J call TRBJ2-7; TRBD1 aligns across 8 bases. TRBV23-1 is placed among ORFs of uncertain function. This CDR3 spans 13 amino acids. V lost 4 bases and J lost 3; bases outside the gene matches: 2. The CDR3 DNA is TGCGCCAGCAGTCTCACAGGGGGCTACGAGCAGTACTTC. This codes for CASSLTGGYEQYF.

V usage is TRBV27 and J usage is TRBJ1-1; 8 bases map to TRBD1. V lost 5 bases, J lost 5 bases, and 10 bases stayed unmatched. This CDR3 spans 15 amino acids. Germline V gives CDR1 MNHEY, CDR2 SMNVEV (reference sequence). The CDR3 DNA follows: TGTGCCAGCAGTCCCACAGGGGGGGGACGGACTGAAGCTTTCTTT. Its protein product is CASSPTGGGRTEAFF.

This clone was observed a handful of times. This sequence joins TRBV7-2 and TRBJ1-2; no firm D call. From germline, CDR1 is SGHTA and CDR2 FQGNSA. The CDR3 sequence is 15 residues long. V lost 5 bases to trimming and J lost 0 bases, with 13 bases between them. The CDR3 coding sequence is TGTGCCAGCAGCCTAAATCCCTCAGCTAACTATGGCTACACCTTC. Translating it yields CASSLNPSANYGYTF.

The genes are TRBV5-4 and TRBJ2-1, with D uncertain. The CDR3 length is 11 residues. The ends were cut back, 0 bases at V and 10 bases at J, with 5 bases in the middle. Germline CDR1 is SGHNT and CDR2 is YYREEE (reference sequence). CDR3 protein: CASSLALEQFF. The CDR3 DNA sequence: TGTGCCAGCAGCTTGGCCTTAGAGCAGTTCTTC.

This clone was recorded only once. The V gene is TRBV5-8, the J gene TRBJ2-1; TRBD2 aligns across 12 bases. The CDR3 is made up of 15 amino acids. Trimming cost V 5 bases and J 7 bases; bases outside gene matches: 7. The germline CDR1 and CDR2 sequences are SGHTS and YDEGEE. CDR3 DNA sequence: TGTGCCAGCAGTTACCTAGCGGGGGGGCGGAATGAGCAGTTCTTC. This translates into CASSYLAGGRNEQFF. Using reference TRBV5-8 and TRBJ2-1 for the parts outside the CDR3, the full variable domain is EAGVTQSPTHLIKTRGQQATLRCSPISGHTSVYWYQQALGLGLQFLLWYDEGEERNRGNFPPRFSGRQFPNYSSELNVNALELEDSALYLCASSYLAGGRNEQFFGPGTRLTVL.

The chain uses TRBV18 and TRBJ1-1; D possibly corresponds to TRBD1 (5 bases). CDR3 length equals 17 residues. V lost 1 base and J 1 base, leaving 16 bases between the germline ends. The germline V gene encodes CDR1 KGHSH and CDR2 LQKENI. CDR3 residues: CASSPRRQGGKNTEAFF. The CDR3 DNA follows: TGTGCCAGCTCACCACGAAGGCAGGGAGGGAAGAACACTGAAGCTTTCTTT.

This chain uses TRBV2 with TRBJ2-7; TRBD1 aligns across 10 bases. The CDR3 has 14 amino acids. Germline V gene lookup returns CDR1 SNHLY and CDR2 FYNNEI. The V segment lost 6 bases and the J segment 2 bases; nucleotides outside the gene matches: 4. The CDR3 spells CASSRTGGTYEQYF. The CDR3, as DNA: TGTGCCAGCAGCCGGACAGGGGGGACCTACGAGCAGTACTTC.

This clone has only one observation. This chain links TRBV28 with TRBJ2-3; 7 bases align to TRBD1. CDR3 length: 15 amino acids. Trimming cost V 5 bases and J 0 bases; bases outside gene matches: 5. Germline CDR1 MDHEN, CDR2 SYDVKM. CDR3: CASSRPTGSTDTQYF. The CDR3 DNA reads as TGTGCCAGCAGTCGCCCGACAGGGAGCACAGATACGCAGTATTTT.

This clone was counted only a few times. The chain carries TRBV27 and TRBJ2-3; 9 nucleotides agree with TRBD2. Germline loops: CDR1 MNHEY, CDR2 SMNVEV (reference sequence). CDR3 length equals 18 residues. Trimming cost V 6 bases and J 2 bases; bases outside gene matches: 15. CDR3 nucleotides: TGTGCCAGCAGCCGAGTGGGGTTAGCGGGGGCAAACACAGATACGCAGTATTTT. It codes for CASSRVGLAGANTDTQYF.

V and J are TRBV5-4 and TRBJ1-5; D remains ambiguous. Germline V gene lookup returns CDR1 SGHNT and CDR2 YYREEE (reference sequence). The V end lost 0 bases, the J end lost 0 bases, and 10 bases lay between the germline ends. This CDR3 is 16 amino acids long. The CDR3 reads CASSLEAKNSNQPQHF. The CDR3 bases are TGTGCCAGCAGCTTGGAGGCCAAGAATAGCAATCAGCCCCAGCATTTT.

This chain joins TRBV2 and TRBJ2-7, with D maybe TRBD1 (6 bases). This CDR3 has 15 amino acids. V gave up 0 bases and J gave up 2 bases, with 11 bases separating them. Germline-derived CDR1 and CDR2 are SNHLY and FYNNEI. The CDR3 loop reads CASSEAGAGAYEQYF. The CDR3 DNA sequence: TGTGCCAGCAGTGAAGCCGGGGCAGGGGCCTACGAGCAGTACTTC.

This clone has a single count. The genes are TRBV7-9 and TRBJ1-6, with D maybe TRBD1 (5 bases). CDR1 is SEHNR, CDR2 FQNEAQ, per germline (reference sequence). The CDR3 totals 13 residues. Between the trimmed V and J ends, which lost 5 bases and 8 bases, there was a span of 10 bases. CDR3 residues: CASSGVGDSPLHF. CDR3 bases: TGTGCCAGCAGCGGGGTGGGGGATTCACCCCTCCACTTT.

In its sample, this clone was seen a few times. The chain is built from TRBV5-1 and TRBJ1-2; D gene ambiguous. From germline, CDR1 is SGHRS and CDR2 YFSETQ. This CDR3 is built from 13 residues. V was clipped by 1 base and J by 4 bases, with 8 bases between them. The CDR3 reads CASSLREPYGYTF. The CDR3 DNA reads as TGCGCCAGCAGCTTGCGAGAGCCCTATGGCTACACCTTC.

The chain employs TRBV18 and TRBJ1-1; 7 nucleotides line up with TRBD1. Trimming cost V 4 bases and J 4 bases; bases outside gene matches: 12. CDR3 size: 16 residues. CDR1 KGHSH and CDR2 LQKENI come from the germline V gene. CDR3 amino acids: CASSQARAPGGTEAFF. CDR3 nucleotide sequence: TGTGCCAGCTCACAAGCCCGGGCCCCAGGGGGCACTGAAGCTTTCTTT. The entire variable domain, with the rest obtained from reference TRBV18 and TRBJ1-1, is as follows: NAGVMQNPRHLVRRRGQEARLRCSPMKGHSHVYWYRQLPEEGLKFMVYLQKENIIDESGMPKERFSAEFPKEGPSILRIQQVVRGDSAAYFCASSQARAPGGTEAFFGQGTRLTVV.

The genes are TRBV30 and TRBJ1-2, with D perhaps TRBD1 (6 bases). The germline V gene has CDR1 GTSNPN and CDR2 SVGIG (reference sequence). This CDR3 has 13 residues. The V gene lost 3 bases and the J gene lost 3 bases, with 11 bases spanning the gap. This chain's CDR3 is CAWSPNRDYGYTF. CDR3 DNA: TGTGCCTGGAGCCCCAACAGGGACTATGGCTACACCTTC.

The V call is TRBV28, the J call TRBJ2-5; TRBD1 agrees at 9 bases. V gave up 2 bases and J gave up 2 bases; unmatched junction bases: 6. Looked up from germline, CDR1 is MDHEN and CDR2 is SYDVKM. The CDR3 is 16 residues long. The chain's CDR3 is CASSLDRGKKQETQYF. The CDR3, as DNA: TGTGCCAGCAGTTTAGACAGGGGGAAAAAGCAAGAGACCCAGTACTTC.

The rearrangement joins TRBV7-2 to TRBJ2-2, with D perhaps matching TRBD2 (5 bases). In germline, CDR1 is SGHTA, CDR2 FQGNSA. This CDR3 region has 14 residues. With 2 bases removed from V and 5 bases from J, the gap between germline ends came to 9 bases. CDR3 nucleotides: TGTGCCAGCAGCTTAAGAGGAGGAACCGGGGAGCTGTTTTTT. Translating gives CASSLRGGTGELFF. Together with reference TRBV7-2 and TRBJ2-2, the CDR3 gives the full variable domain: GAGVSQSPSNKVTEKGKDVELRCDPISGHTALYWYRQSLGQGLEFLIYFQGNSAPDKSGLPSDRFSAERTGGSVSTLTIQRTQQEDSAVYLCASSLRGGTGELFFGEGSRLTVL.